This T cell receptor beta chain was found in a study of beta chain features in type 1 diabetes (dated by TCRdb to the late 2010s). With respect to the entire study: Mean age, gender distribution, total cell number and subset yield did not differ between patients and healthy donors. A total of around 100 million sorted cells were examined across all samples, and RNA yield correlated strongly with the number of cells per subset. In the study, TCRB repertoires of sorted circulating CD4+ T cell subsets from recently diagnosed type 1 diabetes patients were compared with those of matched healthy donors. Whereas all 30 or so donors provided naive and central memory subsets, regulatory and stem cell-like memory subsets were isolated from just 8 patients and about 8 healthy donors.

Each donor gave one peripheral blood draw, averaging approximately 120 mL, which was collected into heparinised tubes. A BD FACSAria II and a panel including CD45RO, CCR7, CD25, CD127, CD95 and CD27 were used to sort naive, central memory, regulatory and stem cell-like memory CD4+ T cells. All sorted populations exceeded 95% purity. PBMCs were isolated immediately by Lymphoprep density gradient centrifugation and stained directly without culture. Samples were stained and sorted in pairs, with one healthy donor and one patient per experiment, so that batch effects were minimized. Note on this clone: Its recognized antigen is unknown. Base qualities are not at hand, and no much larger clone is one base apart.

The High Capacity cDNA Reverse Transcription Kit was used to reverse transcribe all of the isolated RNA, meaning that expressed TCRB transcripts were what got sequenced. Deep immunoSEQ sequencing was applied to naive, central memory and regulatory T cell samples, giving an average of around 3.8 million total reads per sample. After sorted cells were lysed in RLT buffer, RNA was extracted with DNase-treated RNeasy Micro or Mini kits, with the choice depending on cell number. Each cell subset was processed separately to prevent cross-contamination, with patient and healthy donor samples processed together. The immunoSEQ multiplex PCR was used to amplify TCRB sequences from cDNA, yielding 87-bp fragments that span the CDR3 region. Sequencing of the amplicons was performed on the Illumina HiSeq platform. In the original analysis: Synthetic template baselines were used to correct PCR bias computationally, reads within Hamming distance 2 were collapsed, and singletons that could not be merged were discarded. Reads were aligned to IMGT to assign V, D and J genes, CDR3 length, and insertions or deletions at six rearrangement sites. Within each subset, clonotype counts were normalized to sorted cell number, after which true diversity and Gini coefficients were computed with the tcR R package. The overlap coefficient, calculated on TCRB nucleotide sequences, was used to measure repertoire sharing. Out-of-frame TCRB sequences from naive cells were analyzed to stand in for the pre-selection repertoire. TCRdb limited this immuneACCESS table to in-frame rearrangements with V and J called. A share of clones is missing; checked studies link under half to unresolved V genes, and the rest is unexplained. V and J calls and clone size come straight from that table; D and trimming were deduced from the DNA. The sample yields approximately 260,000 clones; approximately 24% were counted once. 0.012% of the sample goes to the ten largest clones.

The CDR3 sequence holds 16 residues, the cysteine and phenylalanine included. Only the CDR3 portion is preserved as DNA: 48 bases, with reading frame beginning at the first base. The germline V end is reduced by 2 bases and the J end by 8 bases; junction bases left unmatched: 9. Sequences SGHTA (CDR1) and FQGNSA (CDR2) are obtained from the germline V gene. What the authors observed across the whole study: Because small numbers of individuals were included in the HLA sub-analyses, any influence of HLA type on TCRB rearrangement was left unresolved. Fewer insertions and more nucleotide deletions at VDJ recombination sites were observed in patients with type 1 diabetes, implying thymic rearrangement abnormalities. A moderate but significant shortening of TCRB CDR3 length was observed in type 1 diabetes patients in all four CD4+ subsets. Shorter templates might have been favored by PCR, but patient and control samples were amplified and corrected together, so both groups would have been affected equally by any skew. Sequencing cDNA rather than genomic DNA could over-represent highly expressing activated cells, although activation and CD3 levels did not differ between groups. Naive, central memory and regulatory TCRB repertoires appeared more similar among patients than among healthy donors.

This chain joins TRBV7-2 to TRBJ1-2; 12 bases in between match TRBD1. This TCR derives from a woman in her 30s with type 1 diabetes. Specimen: naive CD4+ T cells from blood. The cell subset or site label on this specimen signifies: true naive CD4+ T cells. The CDR3 sequence is CASSLTGTGGVRGYTF. The base sequence is TGTGCCAGCAGCTTAACCGGGACAGGGGGCGTGCGAGGCTACACCTTC.